The rows below give T cell receptor beta chains drawn from one sample of a study of long-term antiretroviral therapy in people with HIV. Here immunoSEQ multiplex PCR was the method, and the copy in TCRdb shows in-frame clones only, minus some. There are more than 12,000 clones in the sample; 70% to 85% occur only once, and roughly 19% lies in the top ten. Sequencing used unsorted PBMCs, obtained 1.3 years before starting antiretroviral therapy. The receptors come from a man aged 35 to 55 with HIV. CDR3s include the opening cysteine and the closing phenylalanine or tryptophan. A D gene is named only where the DNA matches it firmly. Size is stated for part of the rows, as once, few or many counts, or as a class when the clone is expanded.

NA,TRBJ2-1,15,TRBV19,NA,CASSVGTSAYNEQFF
NA,TRBJ2-3,16,TRBV1,NA,CTSSRSSGGAKDTQYF
NA,TRBJ1-3,14,TRBV6-5,NA,CASRRSGPGNTIYF
NA,TRBJ2-7,14,TRBV6-6,TRBD2,CASSSGTSIYEQYF
NA,TRBJ1-3,11,TRBV2,NA,CASATDSQISF
few,TRBJ1-2,13,TRBV28,NA,CASSLNGNYGYTF
NA,TRBJ1-1,13,TRBV27,NA,CASSPLHHTEAFF
NA,TRBJ1-1,15,TRBV11-3,NA,CASSLEGAMNTEAFF
NA,TRBJ2-5,17,TRBV27,TRBD2,CASSLAETSGIKETQYF
NA,TRBJ1-3,15,TRBV27,NA,CASSPLTASGNTIYF
NA,TRBJ2-2,15,TRBV19,TRBD1,CASSPDRGLTGELFF
few,TRBJ1-2,15,TRBV4-1,NA,CASSQDDRKGYGYTF
NA,TRBJ1-1,15,TRBV19,TRBD1,CASSGTGGLNTEAFF
once,TRBJ2-2,14,TRBV5-1,TRBD2,CASSLAPGTIELFF
NA,TRBJ1-1,13,TRBV5-1,NA,CASSRWTDTEAFF
NA,TRBJ2-7,15,TRBV7-9,NA,CASSRAGLGDYEQYF
NA,TRBJ2-5,13,TRBV2,TRBD1,CASRSGQGETQYF
NA,TRBJ2-7,14,TRBV5-1,TRBD1,CASSPGTGGYEQYF
NA,TRBJ1-5,15,TRBV19,NA,CASSPRGFSNQPQHF
NA,TRBJ2-5,17,TRBV11-2,TRBD2,CASSLKAGERGQETQYF
NA,TRBJ2-7,14,TRBV7-8,TRBD1,CASSLGDRVYEQYF
NA,TRBJ1-4,16,TRBV27,TRBD1,CASSFQRQGTNEKLFF
NA,TRBJ1-2,14,TRBV6-5,NA,CASTPGGLNYGYTF
NA,TRBJ2-7,17,TRBV7-9,TRBD1,CASSSGTGGSLSYEQYF
NA,TRBJ1-5,16,TRBV7-9,NA,CASSLGRTAQDQPQHF
few,TRBJ1-1,14,TRBV18,NA,CASSPGQGATEAFF
NA,TRBJ1-2,12,TRBV19,NA,CASSTGGYGYTF
NA,TRBJ1-1,14,TRBV11-2,NA,CASSLGLANTEAFF
NA,TRBJ2-6,19,TRBV4-2,NA,CASSQDRTGIVAGANVLTF
NA,TRBJ2-3,16,TRBV4-2,NA,CASSPGVGGFTDTQYF
once,TRBJ1-4,15,TRBV5-4,TRBD1,CASSFGQGESGKLFF
NA,TRBJ2-7,15,TRBV7-9,TRBD2,CASSLLVAGNYEQYF
NA,TRBJ1-5,19,TRBV21-1,NA,CASSAPTWWAGVSNQPQHF
NA,TRBJ2-7,13,TRBV13,NA,CASSLYSSYEQYF
NA,TRBJ2-7,16,TRBV5-8,TRBD1,CASSPYLGQGNYEQYF
few,TRBJ2-7,12,TRBV5-6,NA,CASSLGGAEQYF
NA,TRBJ1-1,17,TRBV21-1,NA,CASSKEGRTGKNTEAFF
NA,TRBJ2-2,15,TRBV6-6,NA,CASSPTSLVTGELFF
NA,TRBJ1-1,13,TRBV6-5,NA,CASSTWTGDKAFF
NA,TRBJ1-2,14,TRBV18,TRBD1,CASSLDRLSYGYTF
NA,TRBJ1-1,13,TRBV19,TRBD1,CASSSPRQGSSFF
NA,TRBJ2-3,16,TRBV18,TRBD2,CASSPLGGGSTDTQYF
NA,TRBJ2-7,16,TRBV7-6,TRBD1,CASSLAGQGSGYEQYF
few,TRBJ2-1,14,TRBV27,NA,CASSPSTAYNEQFF
NA,TRBJ2-1,16,TRBV19,TRBD2,CASSIGLAGGLTEQFF
NA,TRBJ1-6,13,TRBV29-1,NA,CSVQGDYNSPLHF
NA,TRBJ1-4,13,TRBV11-1,NA,CASSFSNREKLFF
NA,TRBJ1-4,15,TRBV21-1,NA,CASSKRQVTNEKLFF
few,TRBJ1-2,16,TRBV5-1,TRBD1,CASSLESGGLIYGYTF